What follows describes a single T cell receptor beta chain. Its antigen specificity is not known. Per-base qualities were not stored, and no clone one base away is much larger. In this study, focal radiation therapy paired with CTLA-4 blockade (ipilimumab) was tested in patients who had chemo-refractory metastatic non-small-cell lung cancer. These data belong to a study of radiotherapy plus CTLA-4 blockade in lung cancer (dated 2018 in TCRdb). Regarding the study in general: Among the enrolled patients, about 19% had an objective response, and 31% reached disease control. Broader findings and caveats from the paper: Increased serum interferon-beta after radiation, together with early dynamic changes in blood T cell clones, were reported to be the strongest predictors of response. After treatment with radiotherapy and ipilimumab, TCR clones that originated in tumors expanded in peripheral blood.

V and J lose 7 bases and 9 bases, and a span of 13 bases separates them. The CDR3 spans 12 residues, from the cysteine through the phenylalanine. Of all the DNA, just the CDR3 is kept, 36 bases in frame from base 1. CDR1 and CDR2 are read off the germline V gene (reference sequence) as LNHDA and SQIVND. Library generation was performed with the immunoSEQ multiplex PCR assay. TCRdb's version of the immuneACCESS table is confined to in-frame rearrangements and falls short of the full clone set. An unresolved V gene accounts for under half of the shortfall where checked; the remainder is of unknown origin. For this sample the table gives 60,000 or so clones, of which around 80% were detected only once. Approximately 4.3% of the sample is held by the ten biggest clonotypes.

The specimen comprised peripheral blood, sampled from a patient treated with radiotherapy plus ipilimumab. This TCR was recovered from a human donor with non-small cell lung cancer who had a partial response to radiotherapy plus ipilimumab. The sequence links TRBV19 to TRBJ2-4; the D segment cannot be called with confidence. At the DNA level, the sequence is TGTGCCAGTAAGGAACAGAACGGCATTCAGTACTTC. Its protein is CASKEQNGIQYF.